The rows below give T cell receptor beta chains drawn from one sample of a study of coeliac disease. Assay used: immunoSEQ multiplex PCR; TCRdb lists only in-frame clones, some missing. Seen here are fewer than 6,000 clones, approximately 75% observed once, and the top ten hold under 6%. Material: lamina propria lymphocytes from the gut. These receptor sequences come from a woman under 30 with active celiac disease. The CDR3 runs from the conserved cysteine through the conserved F or W. The order of the fields is J gene, V gene, D gene, CDR3 length, clone size, CDR3 DNA, CDR3 protein. D genes are given only for firm matches. Part of the rows lack a size; the others show once, few, many or a class for expanded clones.

TRBJ2-7,TRBV7-2,-,17,-,TGTGCCAGCAGCTTAGGAGCTTGGGGCAGGATCTCCTACGAGCAGTACTTC,CASSLGAWGRISYEQYF
TRBJ1-2,TRBV2,-,12,few,TGTGCCAGCCAACGGGGTAACTATGGCTACACCTTC,CASQRGNYGYTF
TRBJ2-5,TRBV11-2,-,14,-,TGTGCCAGCAGCCATACTAGGGGGTGGGAGACCCAGTACTTC,CASSHTRGWETQYF
TRBJ2-7,TRBV5-8,-,14,-,TGTGCCAGCAGCCGATTGGAGGGGTTGGACGAGCAGTACTTC,CASSRLEGLDEQYF
TRBJ2-7,TRBV18,TRBD2,15,-,TGTGCCAGCTCACCCCCCGGGGGGGGTTCCTACGAGCAGTACTTC,CASSPPGGGSYEQYF
TRBJ2-7,TRBV9,TRBD2,15,-,TGTGCCAGCAGCGGGACTAGCGGGAGACCGGACGAGCAGTACTTC,CASSGTSGRPDEQYF
TRBJ2-7,TRBV27,-,15,-,TGTGCCAGCAGTTTAGGTCGGGGGAGCTCCTACGAGCAGTACTTC,CASSLGRGSSYEQYF
TRBJ2-1,TRBV6-4,TRBD2,15,-,TGTGCCAGCAGTGAGGGGACTAGCGGGGGGAATGAGCAGTTCTTC,CASSEGTSGGNEQFF
TRBJ2-7,TRBV28,-,12,-,TGTGCCAGCAGCATGGGGGGCTACGAGCAGTACTTC,CASSMGGYEQYF
TRBJ1-1,TRBV7-9,-,15,-,TGTGCCAGCAGCACCCCGACACATAAGAACACTGAAGCTTTCTTT,CASSTPTHKNTEAFF
TRBJ2-7,TRBV29-1,TRBD2,13,-,TGCAGCGTTGAAGGGGAGGGTGCCTACGAGCAGTACTTC,CSVEGEGAYEQYF
TRBJ2-3,TRBV7-3,TRBD2,14,once,TGTGCCAGCAGCCCTAGCGGGGGGGCAGATACGCAGTATTTT,CASSPSGGADTQYF
TRBJ2-3,TRBV11-3,TRBD2,14,-,TGTGCCAGCAGCCCGGGACTAGTTCCAGATACGCAGTATTTT,CASSPGLVPDTQYF
TRBJ2-7,TRBV6-6,-,16,-,TGTGCCAGCAGTTACTCCGGCGGGCTGATGTACTACGAGCAGTACTTC,CASSYSGGLMYYEQYF
TRBJ2-5,TRBV28,TRBD1,14,-,TGTGCCAGCAGTGTATACCAGGGGGCTGAGACCCAGTACTTC,CASSVYQGAETQYF
TRBJ2-2,TRBV7-9,TRBD2,19,-,TGTGCCAGCAGCTCCCGAGGTAGCGGGTATACCGTGGGCACCGGGGAGCTGTTTTTT,CASSSRGSGYTVGTGELFF
TRBJ1-6,TRBV5-1,-,16,-,TGCGCCAGCAGCCCCGGGGGGACTGAGGATAATTCACCCCTCCACTTT,CASSPGGTEDNSPLHF
TRBJ1-2,TRBV18,-,14,-,TGTGCCAGCTCACCACCGTTTCGGGGGTATGGCTACACCTTC,CASSPPFRGYGYTF
TRBJ2-5,TRBV7-8,TRBD1,18,-,TGTGCCAGCAGCTCCCCCCTCCACAGGGACAGGGCTCAAGAGACCCAGTACTTC,CASSSPLHRDRAQETQYF
TRBJ2-1,TRBV7-6,-,16,few,TGTGCCAGCAGCTTAGTGGTTGCGGGGTCTTACAATGAGCAGTTCTTC,CASSLVVAGSYNEQFF
TRBJ2-3,TRBV6-6,-,14,-,TGTGCCAGCACCCGAACAAGTCCCACAGATACGCAGTATTTT,CASTRTSPTDTQYF
TRBJ2-7,TRBV7-8,TRBD1,15,-,TGTGCCAGCAGCCTTATTGGACAGGGGGGGCGTGAGCAGTACTTC,CASSLIGQGGREQYF
TRBJ2-5,TRBV7-9,-,14,-,TGTGCCAGCAGCTTAGCGGGCAGCCAAGAGACCCAGTACTTC,CASSLAGSQETQYF
TRBJ2-5,TRBV27,-,13,few,TGTGCCAGCAGTTTATCGGGAGGAGAGACCCAGTACTTC,CASSLSGGETQYF
TRBJ2-3,TRBV6-1,TRBD1,14,-,TGTGCCAGCAGTGAAGGACAGGGGGCAGATACGCAGTATTTT,CASSEGQGADTQYF
TRBJ1-5,TRBV5-5,-,13,-,TGTGCCAGCAGCCCGGGGGGGAATCAGCCCCAGCATTTT,CASSPGGNQPQHF
TRBJ1-1,TRBV27,-,17,-,TGTGCCAGCAGCCCTAAGGGTAGACAGGTTATGAACACTGAAGCTTTCTTT,CASSPKGRQVMNTEAFF
TRBJ1-5,TRBV6-5,-,14,few,TGTGCCAGCAGTTACTCCAGGGATAATCAGCCCCAGCATTTT,CASSYSRDNQPQHF
TRBJ2-3,TRBV4-2,-,15,-,TGTGCCAGCAGCCAAGTAGTGTCTAGCACAGATACGCAGTATTTT,CASSQVVSSTDTQYF
TRBJ1-2,TRBV30,-,15,-,TGTGCCTGGAGTTATAGCGGGTTCTCTAACTATGGCTACACCTTC,CAWSYSGFSNYGYTF
TRBJ2-7,TRBV13,-,15,-,TGTGCCAGCAGCTTAGGCCGTCAGGGGACCTACGAGCAGTACTTC,CASSLGRQGTYEQYF
TRBJ2-5,TRBV18,TRBD1,14,-,TGTGCCAGCTCACTATCGGGACAGGGACGGACCCAGTACTTC,CASSLSGQGRTQYF
TRBJ2-3,TRBV2,-,11,few,TGTGCCAGCAGCTCTTCTGATACGCAGTATTTT,CASSSSDTQYF
TRBJ1-1,TRBV15,-,17,-,TGTGCCACCAGCAGAGATCTTACGGGAGCCATGAACACTGAAGCTTTCTTT,CATSRDLTGAMNTEAFF
TRBJ2-5,TRBV27,TRBD2,16,-,TGTGCCAGCAGTTTGGATACTAGCGGGACCGGGACGGCCCAGTACTTC,CASSLDTSGTGTAQYF
TRBJ2-1,TRBV2,-,15,few,TGTGCCAGCCCTTCCGGGGTCCTTTCCTACAATGAGCAGTTCTTC,CASPSGVLSYNEQFF
TRBJ2-7,TRBV4-2,-,15,-,TGTGCCAGCAGCCAAGATGGGTACAGCATCTACGAGCAGTACTTC,CASSQDGYSIYEQYF
TRBJ2-1,TRBV7-9,TRBD2,15,-,TGTGCCAGCAGCTCACTAGCGGGAGGCCTGAATGAGCAGTTCTTC,CASSSLAGGLNEQFF
TRBJ2-3,TRBV2,-,16,-,TGTGCCAGCAGCCAGGGCCCCCCGGGGGGCACAGATACGCAGTATTTT,CASSQGPPGGTDTQYF
TRBJ1-1,TRBV21-1,-,17,-,TGTGCCAGCAGGGTAGGATTAGCTACACAAATTCGCACTGAAGCTTTCTTT,CASRVGLATQIRTEAFF
TRBJ2-1,TRBV14,TRBD2,14,few,TGTGCCAGCAGTGGACTAGCGGGAGCACTAGAGCAGTTCTTC,CASSGLAGALEQFF
TRBJ1-1,TRBV6-1,-,13,few,TGTGCCGGGACGCGGGAGATGAACACTGAAGCTTTCTTT,CAGTREMNTEAFF
TRBJ2-5,TRBV11-1,TRBD2,18,-,TGTGCCACCTCACCAACTAGCGGGGGGTCAAAGGTCCGAGAGACCCAGTACTTC,CATSPTSGGSKVRETQYF
TRBJ2-3,TRBV7-3,-,14,-,TGTGCCAGCAGCCAAGTGGGGGGGCCGGATACGCAGTATTTT,CASSQVGGPDTQYF
TRBJ2-1,TRBV7-9,TRBD2,16,-,TGTGCCAGCAGCCCGATTCTAGCGGGAGGTAACAATGAGCAGTTCTTC,CASSPILAGGNNEQFF